The 14 T cell receptor beta chains below were found in one sample sequenced in a study of T cells in Graves' hyperthyroidism and ophthalmopathy. TCR beta CDR3 regions were amplified from RNA transcripts. Carried out on the TCR CDR3, a first-round RT-PCR used the HTBI primer set. TCRdb processed the multiplex PCR reads anew with MiXCR; each CDR3 protein has one entry. The sample comprises 300,000 to 450,000 distinct CDR3 sequences, about 13% of which are singletons, and less than 25% rests with the top ten. Sequencing input: blood. The receptors shown here come from a man aged 30-40 years with Graves' hyperthyroidism that later progressed to Graves' ophthalmopathy.

The V and J genes are TRBV13 and TRBJ1-6, with 9 bases identical to TRBD1. Germline V gene data show CDR1 as PRHDT and CDR2 as FYEKMQ (reference sequence). The CDR3 has 15 amino acids. V was pared by 4 bases and J by 11 bases, with 9 bases of the junction left unmatched. The CDR3 protein is CASSSAEGQGTPLHF. The CDR3 region has the DNA TGTGCCAGCAGCTCCGCAGAGGGACAGGGAACACCCCTCCACTTT.

In its sample, this clonotype was seen many times. This chain links TRBV28 with TRBJ2-5; no clear D gene. CDR1 is MDHEN, CDR2 SYDVKM, per germline. V gave up 5 bases and J gave up 2 bases, with 9 bases separating them. There are 13 residues in the CDR3. The CDR3 DNA is TGTGCCAGCAGTGCGGACCCGCAAGAGACCCAGTACTTC. Translating it yields CASSADPQETQYF. The complete variable domain, with remaining parts taken from reference TRBV28 and TRBJ2-5, reads DVKVTQSSRYLVKRTGEKVFLECVQDMDHENMFWYRQDPGLGLRLIYFSYDVKMKEKGDIPEGYSVSREKKERFSLILESASTNQTSMYLCASSADPQETQYFGPGTRLLVL.

In regard to this clonotype: Sequence at one end of the junction differs from germline and may be a read error. V and J are TRBV6-1 and TRBJ2-1, with a weak D call TRBD1 (6 bases). This CDR3 has 17 amino acids. CDR1 MNHNS and CDR2 SASEGT come from the germline V gene. In nucleotides, the CDR3 is TGTACCAGCACCATCACCCCCCCAGGGGCGTCCTACAATGAGCAGTTCTTC. Its translation is CTSTITPPGASYNEQFF.

The chain is built from TRBV5-1 and TRBJ2-5; TRBD1 agrees at 8 bases. Per the germline V gene, CDR1 is SGHRS and CDR2 is YFSETQ. V shed 5 bases and J 1 base; nucleotides not matched to a gene: 10. The CDR3 has 16 residues. CDR3 DNA sequence: TGCGCCAGCAGTTCCGGTGGACAGGGAACCCAAGAGACCCAGTACTTC. As protein: CASSSGGQGTQETQYF.

This clonotype was picked up many times. V usage is TRBV9 and J usage is TRBJ1-1; tentative D call: TRBD1 (5 bases). CDR3 length: 15 amino acids. In germline, CDR1 is SGDLS, CDR2 YYNGEE. V was pared by 3 bases and J by 1 base, with 13 bases between. The CDR3 loop reads CASSALTGRNTEAFF. The CDR3 nucleotides are TGTGCCAGCAGCGCCCTAACGGGACGGAACACTGAAGCTTTCTTT.

This clonotype was observed many times. This sequence joins TRBV6-1 and TRBJ1-5; a possible D gene is TRBD1 (6 bases). The CDR3 runs to 16 residues. Germline V gene sequence: CDR1 MNHNS, CDR2 SASEGT. V dropped 6 bases and J dropped 0 bases, with 15 bases sitting between them. The CDR3 DNA follows: TGTGCCAGCAGAGTTTGGGGGCAGGTTAGCAATCAGCCCCAGCATTTT. It is translated as CASRVWGQVSNQPQHF.

With regard to this clonotype: At one boundary the junction diverges from the germline segment, which might be a read error. This chain uses TRBV5-1 with TRBJ2-5; 7 bases align to TRBD1. Germline CDR1 SGHRS, CDR2 YFSETQ. The CDR3 totals 12 residues. CDR3 coding DNA: TGCGCCAGCAGGGGACAGCAAGAGACCCAGCACTTC. It codes for CASRGQQETQHF.

As concerns this clonotype: A much larger clone is a single base away; this may be a read error. V gene TRBV6-1 combines with J gene TRBJ1-6; no clear D gene. Germline CDR1 and CDR2: MNHNS and SASEGT. This CDR3 spans 15 amino acids. The CDR3, as DNA: TGTGCCGGCAGTGAAGGAGGCTCAGGAGTTTCACCCCTCCACTTT. It yields the protein CAGSEGGSGVSPLHF.

This clonotype has a count of ten or more. The chain employs TRBV6-1 and TRBJ2-1; D not certain. The CDR3 length is 8 residues. CDR1 and CDR2 from the germline V gene are MNHNS and SASEGT. The ends were cut back, 7 bases at V and 8 bases at J, with 0 bases in the middle. The CDR3 region is CASNEQFF. The CDR3 region has the DNA TGTGCCAGCAATGAGCAGTTCTTC.

The CDR3 DNA reads as TGTGCCAGCAGTGCCGGGACTAGCGGGTCAGAGACCCAGTACTTC. As protein: CASSAGTSGSETQYF. The rearrangement joins TRBV9 to TRBJ2-5, with 12 bases matching TRBD2. Germline V CDR1 and CDR2: SGDLS, YYNGEE. The CDR3 spans 15 residues. V lost 5 bases and J lost 4; bases outside the gene matches: 6. Variable domain in full (rest from reference TRBV9 and TRBJ2-5): DSGVTQTPKHLITATGQRVTLRCSPRSGDLSVYWYQQSLDQGLQFLIQYYNGEERAKGNILERFSAQQFPDLHSELNLSSLELGDSALYFCASSAGTSGSETQYFGPGTRLLVL.

This clonotype was detected only a few times. CDR3 in DNA: TGTGCCAGCAGCCAAGAGGGACTTTCTAGCACAGATACGCAGTATTTT. As protein: CASSQEGLSSTDTQYF. The J gene is TRBJ2-3, the V gene TRBV3-1, with a tentative D call TRBD2 (6 bases). Trimming pared 0 bases from V and 0 bases from J, leaving 10 bases between. The CDR3 totals 16 residues. Per germline, CDR1 LGHDT and CDR2 YNNKEL (reference sequence).

This clonotype was counted only a few times. This chain links TRBV5-4 with TRBJ2-5; 9 positions agree with TRBD2. Germline V gene data show CDR1 as SGHNT and CDR2 as YYREEE (reference sequence). V gave up 0 bases and J gave up 0 bases; unmatched junction bases: 9. The CDR3 is 18 residues long. The CDR3, as DNA: TGTGCCAGCAGCTTGGCCAAGGCTACTAGCGGGTACCAAGAGACCCAGTACTTC. Encoded protein: CASSLAKATSGYQETQYF.

In this sample, this clonotype turned up a few times. The rearrangement uses TRBV29-1 and TRBJ2-5; possible D gene TRBD1, 6 bases. CDR1 is SQVTM, CDR2 ANQGSEA, per germline. The CDR3 contains 12 residues. Trimming stripped 5 bases from V and 10 bases from J, with 17 bases between. As DNA, the CDR3 is TGCAGCGTTAAGGATACCAGAGGGGGCCAGTACTTC. It yields the protein CSVKDTRGGQYF. The full variable domain, rest sourced from reference TRBV29-1 and TRBJ2-5, is SAVISQKPSRDICQRGTSLTIQCQVDSQVTMMFWYRQQPGQSLTLIATANQGSEATYESGFVIDKFPISRPNLTFSTLTVSNMSPEDSSIYLCSVKDTRGGQYFGPGTRLLVL.

The chain carries TRBV5-1 and TRBJ2-3; D gene unclear. The CDR3 totals 15 residues. CDR1 is SGHRS and CDR2 is YFSETQ in the germline V gene. Trimming removed 0 bases from V and 5 bases from J, with 13 bases in between. The CDR3 reads CASSLELTRRDTQYF. The DNA for the CDR3 is TGCGCCAGCAGCTTGGAACTCACCCGAAGAGATACGCAGTATTTT.